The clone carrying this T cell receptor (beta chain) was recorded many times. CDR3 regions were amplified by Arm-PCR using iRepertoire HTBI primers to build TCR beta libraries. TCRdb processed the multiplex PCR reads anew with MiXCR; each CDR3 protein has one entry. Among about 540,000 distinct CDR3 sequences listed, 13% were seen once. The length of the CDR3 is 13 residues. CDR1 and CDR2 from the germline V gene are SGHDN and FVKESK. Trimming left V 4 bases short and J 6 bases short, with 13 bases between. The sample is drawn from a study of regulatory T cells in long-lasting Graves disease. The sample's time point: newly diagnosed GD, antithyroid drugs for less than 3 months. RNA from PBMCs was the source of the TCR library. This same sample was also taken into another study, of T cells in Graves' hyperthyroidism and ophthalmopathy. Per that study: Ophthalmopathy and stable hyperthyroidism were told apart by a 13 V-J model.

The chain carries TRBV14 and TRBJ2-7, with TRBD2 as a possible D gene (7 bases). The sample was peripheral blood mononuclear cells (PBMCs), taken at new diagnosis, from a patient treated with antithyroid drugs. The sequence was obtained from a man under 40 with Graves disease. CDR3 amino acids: CASSRGGRIEQYF. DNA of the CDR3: TGTGCCAGCAGCCGCGGGGGCAGGATCGAGCAGTACTTC.